The clone carrying this TCR beta chain came up many times. The CDR3 contains 13 residues. V dropped 3 bases and J dropped 8 bases, with 13 bases sitting between them. This sample is part of a study of neurological immune-mediated disorders. Each sequencing run yielded over 160 million TCR-beta sequences from 15-18 subjects. Each CDR3 protein is one row after TCRdb ran MiXCR on the 5' RACE reads. The sample carries tens of thousands of distinct CDR3 sequences, almost 3.5% recorded once. The TCR comes from a man aged 35 to 55 with multiple sclerosis. The chain uses TRBV12-3 or TRBV12-4 and TRBJ1-1; TRBD1 might be the D (5 bases). Sequenced material: PBMCs. This CDR3 is CASSFATGTEAFF. The CDR3 DNA follows: TGTGCCAGCAGTTTCGCCACAGGAACCGAAGCTTTCTTT.